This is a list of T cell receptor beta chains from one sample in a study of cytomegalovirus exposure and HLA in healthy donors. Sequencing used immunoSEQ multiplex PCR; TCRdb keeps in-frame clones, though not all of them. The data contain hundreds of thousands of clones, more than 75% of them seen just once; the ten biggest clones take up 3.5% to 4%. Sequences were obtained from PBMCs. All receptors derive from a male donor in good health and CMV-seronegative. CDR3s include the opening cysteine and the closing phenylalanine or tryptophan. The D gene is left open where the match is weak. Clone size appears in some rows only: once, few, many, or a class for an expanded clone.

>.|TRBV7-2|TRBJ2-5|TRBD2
TGTGCCAGCAGCTTACTGAGGACTAGCGGATTACAAGAGACCCAGTACTTC
CASSLLRTSGLQETQYF
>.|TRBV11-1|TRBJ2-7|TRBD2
TGTGCCAGCAGCTCAGGCCGGGACTACACCTACGAGCAGTACTTC
CASSSGRDYTYEQYF
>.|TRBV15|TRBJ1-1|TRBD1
TGTGCCACCAGCAGAGACAGGGGGCATCCTGAAGCTTTCTTT
CATSRDRGHPEAFF
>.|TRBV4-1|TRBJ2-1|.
TGCGCCAGCAGCCAAGAACGGGTCAATGAGCAGTTCTTC
CASSQERVNEQFF
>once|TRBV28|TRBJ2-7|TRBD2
TGTGCCAGCAGTCCTCTAGCGGGACGCCATTCCTACGAGCAGTACTTC
CASSPLAGRHSYEQYF
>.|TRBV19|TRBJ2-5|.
TGTGCCAGTAGTATATTGAGGGAAGAGACCCAGTACTTC
CASSILREETQYF
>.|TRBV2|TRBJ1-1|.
TGTGCCAGCAGTGACTGGGCGCAGGACACTGAAGCTTTCTTT
CASSDWAQDTEAFF
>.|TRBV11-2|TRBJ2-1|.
TGTGCCAGCAGCTTAAAGGAGAGCTCCTACAATGAGCAGTTCTTC
CASSLKESSYNEQFF
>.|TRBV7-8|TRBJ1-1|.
TGTGCCAGCAGCTCACCCCTCGGGAACCTACGGGGGAACACTGAAGCTTTCTTT
CASSSPLGNLRGNTEAFF
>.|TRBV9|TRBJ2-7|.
TGTGCCAGCAGCGTAGAGGGCTCGAGGGGGGAGCAGTACTTC
CASSVEGSRGEQYF
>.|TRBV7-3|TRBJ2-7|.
TGTGCCAGCAGCCCTCGACCGGAGGTCTACGAGCAGTACTTC
CASSPRPEVYEQYF
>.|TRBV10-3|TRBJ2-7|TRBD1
TGTGCCATCAGTGAGTCGGGTGTGACAGGGGACGAGCAGTACTTC
CAISESGVTGDEQYF
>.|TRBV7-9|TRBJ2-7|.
TGTGCCAGCAGCTCCCCGGGACATTCATACGAGCAGTACTTC
CASSSPGHSYEQYF
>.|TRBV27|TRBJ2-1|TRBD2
TGTGCCAGCAGTCCAGCCGGGACTAGAGCTTACAATGAGCAGTTCTTC
CASSPAGTRAYNEQFF
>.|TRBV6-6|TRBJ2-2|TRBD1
TGTGCCAGCAGTTACTCCCAGGGGGTCACCGGGGAGCTGTTTTTT
CASSYSQGVTGELFF
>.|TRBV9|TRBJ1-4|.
TGTGCCAGCAGCGCCCCTAGGTCGGGGGACTACGATGAAAAACTGTTTTTT
CASSAPRSGDYDEKLFF
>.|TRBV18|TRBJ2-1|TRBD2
TGTGCCAGCTCACCTTGGACTAGCGGTGGTGATGAGCAGTTCTTC
CASSPWTSGGDEQFF
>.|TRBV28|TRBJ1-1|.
TGTGCCAGCGGTCTAGCGGGGTTTAAGTTGAACACTGAAGCTTTCTTT
CASGLAGFKLNTEAFF
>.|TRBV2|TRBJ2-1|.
TGTGCCAGCGGACTGCTTGGGCGCCCACCTGAAGATGAGCAGTTCTTC
CASGLLGRPPEDEQFF
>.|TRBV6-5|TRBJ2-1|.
TGTGCCAGCAGACACGACAGGTTCATCTACAATGAGCAGTTCTTC
CASRHDRFIYNEQFF
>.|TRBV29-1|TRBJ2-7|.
TGCAGCGTTGAAGGCCAGGTGGCCTACGAGCAGTACTTC
CSVEGQVAYEQYF
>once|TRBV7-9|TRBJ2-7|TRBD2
TGTTCCAGCAGCTTAAGTTCGCGGGGGGAGCAGTACTTC
CSSSLSSRGEQYF
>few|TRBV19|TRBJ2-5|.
TGTGCCAGTAGCGGGGACACACAAGAGACCCAGTACTTC
CASSGDTQETQYF
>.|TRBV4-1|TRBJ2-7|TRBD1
TGCGCCAGCAGCTACCGGGACAGAGTGTATGAGCAGTACTTC
CASSYRDRVYEQYF
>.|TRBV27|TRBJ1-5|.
TGTGCCAGCAGACCCGGAGGAGCTTACAATCAGCCCCAGCATTTT
CASRPGGAYNQPQHF
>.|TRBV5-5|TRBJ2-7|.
TGTGCCAGCAGCGAGGTCGGCTTATCCCACGAGCAGTACTTC
CASSEVGLSHEQYF
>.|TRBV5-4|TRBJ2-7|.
TGTGCCAGCAGCTCTGCTCTCGGCGGGCCGCGCTCCTACGAGCAGTACTTC
CASSSALGGPRSYEQYF
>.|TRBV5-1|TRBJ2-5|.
TGCGCCAGCAGCTGGCCGGGACAAAGTTTAGACCGGAGTAGGGAGACCCAGTACTTC
CASSWPGQSLDRSRETQYF
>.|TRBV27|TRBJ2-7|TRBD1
TGTGCCAGCTCACGACAGGGCCTCTACGAGCAGTACTTC
CASSRQGLYEQYF
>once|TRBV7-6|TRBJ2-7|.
TGTGCCAGCAGCTTAATTCCAGGACAGAGCACCTACGAGCAGTACTTC
CASSLIPGQSTYEQYF
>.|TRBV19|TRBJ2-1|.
TGTGCCAGTAGAGAAGGGGGTAGTATGAATGAGCAGTTCTTC
CASREGGSMNEQFF
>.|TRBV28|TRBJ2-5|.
TGTGCCAGCAGTAGCGAAGAGACCCAGTACTTC
CASSSEETQYF
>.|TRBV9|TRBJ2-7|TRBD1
TGTGCCAGCAGCTCCCGACAGGGGAGCTCCTACGAGCAGTACTTC
CASSSRQGSSYEQYF
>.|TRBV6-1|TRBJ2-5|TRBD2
TGTGCCAGCAGTGAAGTGCCCGGGAGACTAGCCGGAGAGACCCAGTACTTC
CASSEVPGRLAGETQYF
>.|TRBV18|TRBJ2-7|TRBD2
TGTGCCAGCTCCCTGTTTAGCGGGAGTTTCTACGAGCAGTACTTC
CASSLFSGSFYEQYF
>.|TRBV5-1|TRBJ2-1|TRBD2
TGCGCCAGCAGCCCCGCAACAGGCCTAGCGGGAGGAAATGAGCAGTTCTTC
CASSPATGLAGGNEQFF
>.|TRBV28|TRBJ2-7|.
TGTGCCAGCAGTTTACCCCCTAGCGCCCTAAAATATTCCTACGAGCAGTACTTC
CASSLPPSALKYSYEQYF
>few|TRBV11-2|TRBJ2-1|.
TGTGCCAGCAGCTTAGGGACTACGTACAATGAGCAGTTCTTC
CASSLGTTYNEQFF
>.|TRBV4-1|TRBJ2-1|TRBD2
TGCGCCAGCAGCCAAGATGGCGGGAGACGGGTTAGCAATGAGCAGTTCTTC
CASSQDGGRRVSNEQFF
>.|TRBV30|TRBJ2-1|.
TGTGCCTGGAGTGTAAGGCTAGATGAGCAGTTCTTC
CAWSVRLDEQFF
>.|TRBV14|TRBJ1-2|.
TGTGCCAGCAGCCATCTTAACAGTCCTGTCTATGGCTACACCTTC
CASSHLNSPVYGYTF
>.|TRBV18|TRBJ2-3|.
TGTGCCAGCTCACCAGGGACTCCTAGCACAGATACGCAGTATTTT
CASSPGTPSTDTQYF
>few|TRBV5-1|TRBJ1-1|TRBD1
TGCGCCAGCAGCTTGGAAGGACAGGGGGCCGGGATCACTGAAGCTTTCTTT
CASSLEGQGAGITEAFF
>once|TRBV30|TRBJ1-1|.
TGTGCCTGGAGTGTTGGGGGGACTGAAGCTTTCTTT
CAWSVGGTEAFF
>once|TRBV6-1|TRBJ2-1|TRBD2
TGTGCCAGCGTATCCAGCGGGGCGAGGTACAATGAGCAGTTCTTC
CASVSSGARYNEQFF
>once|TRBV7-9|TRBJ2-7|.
TGTGCCAGCAGCGCCGACAGGCGTGCCCTCAGCTCCTACGAGCAGTACTTC
CASSADRRALSSYEQYF
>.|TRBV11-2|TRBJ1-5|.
TGTGCCAGCAGCTTAGATGGGCTTATTAGCAATCAGCCCCAGCATTTT
CASSLDGLISNQPQHF
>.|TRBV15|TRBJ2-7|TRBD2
TGTGCCACCAGCAATCCCTGGGGGGGGAGCGAGCAGTACTTC
CATSNPWGGSEQYF
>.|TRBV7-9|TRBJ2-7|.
TGTGCCAGCAGCTTAGTTAGCGGTTATAGCTCCTACGAGCAGTACTTC
CASSLVSGYSSYEQYF
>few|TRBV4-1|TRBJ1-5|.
TGCGCCAGCAGCCAAGGACAGAATAATCAGCCCCAGCATTTT
CASSQGQNNQPQHF
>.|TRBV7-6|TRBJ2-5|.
TGTGCCAGCAGCTTAGTATCCGGGGGTGAGACCCAGTACTTC
CASSLVSGGETQYF
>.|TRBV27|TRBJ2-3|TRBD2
TGTGCCAGCAGTTTATCACTAGCGGGAGTCGTTACGCAGTATTTT
CASSLSLAGVVTQYF
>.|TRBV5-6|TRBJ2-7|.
TGTGCCAGCACCGAAGCAGGACTTAACTGGGAGCAGTACTTC
CASTEAGLNWEQYF